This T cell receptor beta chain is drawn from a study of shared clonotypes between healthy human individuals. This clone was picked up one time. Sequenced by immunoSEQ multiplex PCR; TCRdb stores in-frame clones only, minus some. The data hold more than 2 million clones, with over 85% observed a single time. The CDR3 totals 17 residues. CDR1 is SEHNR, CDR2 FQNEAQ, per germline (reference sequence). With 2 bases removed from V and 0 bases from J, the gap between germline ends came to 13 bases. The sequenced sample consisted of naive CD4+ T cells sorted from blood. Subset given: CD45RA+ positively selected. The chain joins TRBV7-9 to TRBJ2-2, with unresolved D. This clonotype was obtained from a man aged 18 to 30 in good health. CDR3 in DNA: TGTGCCAGCAGCTTACTCCTTGGCAGCGCGAACACCGGGGAGCTGTTTTTT. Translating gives CASSLLLGSANTGELFF.